One sample yielded the 30 T cell receptor beta chains listed below, sequenced in a study of T cell responses to AZD1222 COVID-19 vaccine. The protocol was immunoSEQ multiplex PCR, while the TCRdb copy is restricted to in-frame clones and leaves out a portion. The sample includes some 97,000 clones, about 83% of them seen just once. Specimen: peripheral blood, collected on day 0 of AZD1222 vaccination. Receptors were obtained from an adult in good health.

This chain connects TRBV6-2 or TRBV6-3 to TRBJ1-6; tentatively, D is TRBD1 (5 bases). The V end lost 6 bases, the J end lost 0 bases, and 15 bases lay between the germline ends. In germline, CDR1 is MNHEY, CDR2 SVGEGT. The CDR3 covers 17 residues. The CDR3 nucleotides read TGTGCCAGCAGCTCGGGACGGAAGAGCTCCTATAATTCACCCCTCCACTTT. Translation: CASSSGRKSSYNSPLHF.

The V call is TRBV7-8, the J call TRBJ1-5; no clear D gene. CDR1 is SGHVS, CDR2 FQNEAQ, per germline. Trimming shortened V by 1 base and J by 3 bases, and 10 bases separated the two germline ends. The CDR3 has 15 amino acids. The CDR3 sequence is CASSLEFGTNQPQHF. CDR3 in DNA: TGTGCCAGCAGCTTAGAATTCGGAACCAATCAGCCCCAGCATTTT.

The rearrangement links TRBV5-1 to TRBJ2-3; TRBD2 matches 8 bases. Losses at the gene ends were 4 bases for V and 4 bases for J; bases not matched to a gene: 8. CDR1 is SGHRS, CDR2 YFSETQ, per germline. The CDR3 is made up of 15 amino acids. The CDR3: CASSPQSGGSDTQYF. CDR3 DNA: TGCGCCAGCAGCCCCCAAAGCGGGGGTTCAGATACGCAGTATTTT. Full variable domain (rest looked up from reference TRBV5-1 and TRBJ2-3): KAGVTQTPRYLIKTRGQQVTLSCSPISGHRSVSWYQQTPGQGLQFLFEYFSETQRNKGNFPGRFSGRQFSNSRSEMNVSTLELGDSALYLCASSPQSGGSDTQYFGPGTRLTVL.

Only one count was recorded for this clone. The rearrangement joins TRBV5-1 to TRBJ1-2; perhaps TRBD1 as D (6 bases). There are 15 residues in the CDR3. Trimming shortened V by 5 bases and J by 4 bases, and 18 bases separated the two germline ends. Germline assignment: CDR1 SGHRS and CDR2 YFSETQ. The CDR3 DNA is TGCGCCAGCAGTTCCCTGGACAGTGGGGCCTATGGCTACACCTTC. This translates into CASSSLDSGAYGYTF. Variable domain in full (rest from reference TRBV5-1 and TRBJ1-2): KAGVTQTPRYLIKTRGQQVTLSCSPISGHRSVSWYQQTPGQGLQFLFEYFSETQRNKGNFPGRFSGRQFSNSRSEMNVSTLELGDSALYLCASSSLDSGAYGYTFGSGTRLTVV.

The chain is built from TRBV5-4 and TRBJ1-2; D is undetermined. Germline V gene sequence: CDR1 SGHNT, CDR2 YYREEE (reference sequence). The germline V and J ends were trimmed by 1 base and 4 bases, with 8 bases remaining between them. The length of the CDR3 is 13 residues. CDR3 nucleotide sequence: TGTGCCAGCAGCTTGATGGTGGTCTATGGCTACACCTTC. Translation: CASSLMVVYGYTF.

The chain uses TRBV5-1 and TRBJ1-2, with D unresolved. The CDR3 has 13 residues. V lost 0 bases and J lost 4, with 7 bases in between. CDR1 is SGHRS and CDR2 is YFSETQ in the germline V gene. The CDR3 sequence: CASSLDSFYGYTF. The DNA of the CDR3 is TGCGCCAGCAGCTTGGACAGCTTCTATGGCTACACCTTC.

This chain connects TRBV5-4 to TRBJ1-2, with D tentatively TRBD1 (6 bases). This CDR3 has 15 residues. CDR1 and CDR2 (germline): SGHNT, YYREEE (reference sequence). V lost 0 bases and J 4 bases, leaving 13 bases between the germline ends. CDR3 DNA sequence: TGTGCCAGCAGCTTGGCCACAGGGAACCTCTATGGCTACACCTTC. Amino acids: CASSLATGNLYGYTF.

The chain employs TRBV7-9 and TRBJ2-7; D might be TRBD1 (6 bases). The germline V gene encodes CDR1 SEHNR and CDR2 FQNEAQ (reference sequence). Trimming removed 5 bases from V and 2 bases from J, with 10 bases in between. The CDR3 is 13 residues long. CDR3 sequence: CASSGRTAYEQYF. The CDR3 region has the DNA TGTGCCAGCAGCGGAAGGACAGCCTACGAGCAGTACTTC.

This chain uses TRBV19 with TRBJ2-2; tentatively, D is TRBD2 (6 bases). Germline-derived CDR1 and CDR2 are LNHDA and SQIVND (reference sequence). The CDR3 length is 15 residues. V dropped 8 bases and J dropped 1 base, with 14 bases sitting between them. CDR3 in amino acids: CASRRTTQNTGELFF. The DNA for the CDR3 is TGTGCCAGTCGACGGACTACCCAGAACACCGGGGAGCTGTTTTTT.

V is TRBV30 and J is TRBJ1-1, with D possibly being TRBD1 (5 bases). The CDR3 runs to 13 residues. The ends were cut back, 4 bases at V and 10 bases at J, with 19 bases in the middle. Germline V CDR1 and CDR2: GTSNPN, SVGIG (reference sequence). The CDR3 spells CAWIGADALRAFF. The CDR3 DNA reads TGTGCCTGGATCGGGGCAGATGCACTCAGAGCTTTCTTT.

The chain carries TRBV5-1 and TRBJ1-1, with D perhaps TRBD1 (5 bases). Trimming cost V 2 bases and J 1 base, with 12 bases left between them. The CDR3 runs to 15 residues. Germline CDR1 reads SGHRS; CDR2 reads YFSETQ. The CDR3 sequence is CASSFAGLSNTEAFF. DNA of the CDR3: TGCGCCAGCAGCTTCGCGGGACTTTCGAACACTGAAGCTTTCTTT.

The chain links TRBV7-3 to TRBJ2-1, with D maybe TRBD2 (7 bases). Trimming removed 5 bases from V and 16 bases from J, with 18 bases in between. The CDR3 loop spans 12 amino acids. Germline lookup yields CDR1 SGHTA and CDR2 FQGTGA. DNA for the CDR3: TGTGCCAGCAGCCCCCGGGGGGCTCCCCTTTTCTTC. Its translation is CASSPRGAPLFF.

The chain combines TRBV7-2 with TRBJ2-3, with D possibly being TRBD1 (5 bases). Germline CDR1 is SGHTA and CDR2 is FQGNSA. V lost 6 bases to trimming and J lost 1 base, with 17 bases between them. This CDR3 has 16 amino acids. CDR3 in DNA: TGTGCCAGCAGATCGACAGCAAAGGCCGGCACAGATACGCAGTATTTT. Its translation: CASRSTAKAGTDTQYF.

V is TRBV3-1 (or the pseudogene TRBV3-2) and J is TRBJ1-4, with a possible D match to TRBD1 (6 bases). V dropped 1 base and J dropped 8 bases, with 8 bases sitting between them. This CDR3 region has 13 residues. Germline V lookup: CDR1 LGHDT, CDR2 YNNKEL (reference sequence). CDR3: CASSQVTGEKLFF. CDR3 coding DNA: TGTGCCAGCAGCCAAGTGACAGGCGAAAAACTGTTTTTT.

This chain joins TRBV6-2 or TRBV6-3 and TRBJ1-5; D ambiguous. V was cut by 4 bases and J by 7 bases, with 20 bases left in between. Germline V CDR1 and CDR2: MNHEY, SVGEGT. The CDR3 spans 16 residues. Here the CDR3 DNA reads TGTGCCAGCAGTTTCTCCGCTTCATCGATTGGGCAGCCCCAGCATTTT. Residues: CASSFSASSIGQPQHF.

The chain employs TRBV18 and TRBJ1-6; D is perhaps TRBD1 (5 bases). The CDR3 sequence is 14 residues long. Germline V gene sequence: CDR1 KGHSH, CDR2 LQKENI. With 6 bases removed from V and 4 bases from J, the gap between germline ends came to 10 bases. The CDR3 spells CASSKDRYNSPLHF. The CDR3 bases are TGTGCCAGCTCGAAAGACAGATATAATTCACCCCTCCACTTT.

The chain has TRBV27 and TRBJ1-2; 12 nucleotides match TRBD1. There are 17 residues in the CDR3. V trimming: 6 bases; J trimming: 1 base; junction bases outside the gene matches: 9. Germline V gene sequence: CDR1 MNHEY, CDR2 SMNVEV (reference sequence). The CDR3 sequence is CASSLVGQGAHNYGYTF. CDR3 in DNA: TGTGCCAGCAGCTTGGTGGGACAGGGGGCGCATAACTATGGCTACACCTTC.

This clone was seen just once. This rearrangement joins TRBV19 to TRBJ2-3; unclear D gene. The CDR3 is 14 amino acids. Germline loops: CDR1 LNHDA, CDR2 SQIVND (reference sequence). V dropped 3 bases and J dropped 6 bases, with 13 bases sitting between them. The CDR3 nucleotides read TGTGCCAGTAGTATTTCCAGGCAATGGGATACGCAGTATTTT. Translation: CASSISRQWDTQYF.

This chain's CDR3 is CASSPPGQGNEQFF. CDR3 nucleotide sequence: TGTGCCAGCAGTCCACCGGGACAGGGAAATGAGCAGTTCTTC. The rearrangement uses TRBV6-5 and TRBJ2-1, with 9 bases identical to TRBD1. The CDR3 consists of 14 residues. Germline assignment: CDR1 MNHEY and CDR2 SVGAGI. Trimming removed 5 bases from V and 7 bases from J; junction bases left unmatched: 6.

V usage is TRBV30 and J usage is TRBJ1-1; 7 bases map to TRBD1. This CDR3 is 12 amino acids long. Losses at the gene ends were 8 bases for V and 10 bases for J; bases not matched to a gene: 13. CDR1 is GTSNPN, CDR2 SVGIG, per germline (reference sequence). This CDR3 is CARTAGGLVAFF. CDR3 DNA sequence: TGTGCCCGGACGGCAGGGGGTTTGGTAGCTTTCTTT.

The chain links TRBV25-1 to TRBJ1-2; D gene unclear. Germline CDR1 is MGHDK and CDR2 is SYGVNS. The CDR3 consists of 16 residues. V was clipped by 0 bases and J by 2 bases, with 13 bases between them. CDR3 DNA sequence: TGTGCCAGCAGTGAATATGGAATACAAAGCAACTATGGCTACACCTTC. Its translation: CASSEYGIQSNYGYTF.

This clone occurred a few times. Other DNA sequences within the sample encode an identical CDR3. The V call is TRBV7-3, the J call TRBJ2-2; D gene unclear. From germline, CDR1 is SGHTA and CDR2 FQGTGA. CDR3 length: 14 amino acids. Deletions cut 0 bases from V and 1 base from J, with 3 bases between. As DNA, the CDR3 is TGTGCCAGCAGCTTAACGGGGAACACCGGGGAGCTGTTTTTT. As protein: CASSLTGNTGELFF.

This clone was picked up one time. The chain recombines TRBV19 with TRBJ2-2; D call uncertain. This CDR3 is built from 13 residues. V shed 3 bases and J shed 1 base, with 3 bases lying between them. From germline, CDR1 is LNHDA and CDR2 SQIVND (reference sequence). In DNA, the CDR3 is TGTGCCAGTAGTATGGGGAACACCGGGGAGCTGTTTTTT. This encodes CASSMGNTGELFF.

The V and J genes are TRBV6-5 and TRBJ1-4; 7 bases match TRBD1. V lost 2 bases to trimming and J lost 5 bases; unmatched junction nucleotides: 2. Germline values: CDR1 MNHEY, CDR2 SVGAGI. The CDR3 is 14 amino acids. The CDR3 DNA is TGTGCCAGCAGTTACGGGACAGACAATGAAAAACTGTTTTTT. This encodes CASSYGTDNEKLFF.

The J gene is TRBJ1-2, the V gene TRBV12-3 or TRBV12-4; D possibly corresponds to TRBD1 (5 bases). This CDR3 is built from 12 residues. V dropped 3 bases and J dropped 12 bases, with 14 bases sitting between them. DNA of the CDR3: TGTGCCAGCAGTTTGCATCAGGGTAGTCACACCTTC. It encodes CASSLHQGSHTF.

The J gene is TRBJ1-4, the V gene TRBV13, with D unresolved. Deletions cut 3 bases from V and 7 bases from J, with 9 bases between. Germline CDR1 reads PRHDT; CDR2 reads FYEKMQ (reference sequence). The CDR3 runs to 13 residues. Written as DNA, the CDR3 is TGTGCCAGCAGCTTTTTGGGCGGTGAAAAACTGTTTTTT. Amino acids: CASSFLGGEKLFF.

J is TRBJ2-2 and V is TRBV7-3; D perhaps matches TRBD1 (6 bases). The V end lost 4 bases, the J end lost 4 bases, and 10 bases lay between the germline ends. Germline CDR1 SGHTA, CDR2 FQGTGA. The CDR3 is 14 amino acids. The CDR3 loop reads CASSSDSSTGELFF. DNA of the CDR3: TGTGCCAGCAGCTCGGACAGCTCCACCGGGGAGCTGTTTTTT. Together with reference TRBV7-3 and TRBJ2-2, the CDR3 gives the full variable domain: GAGVSQTPSNKVTEKGKYVELRCDPISGHTALYWYRQSLGQGPEFLIYFQGTGAADDSGLPNDRFFAVRPEGSVSTLKIQRTERGDSAVYLCASSSDSSTGELFFGEGSRLTVL.

The chain combines TRBV28 with TRBJ2-1; 8 positions match TRBD2. Germline loops: CDR1 MDHEN, CDR2 SYDVKM. This CDR3 comprises 13 residues. Germline trimming cut 10 bases from V and 2 bases from J; bases unmatched to any gene: 4. For the CDR3, the DNA is TGTGCCACCGGGGGGGGCACCTACAATGAGCAGTTCTTC. It specifies CATGGGTYNEQFF.

CDR3 sequence: CASSLDPQARGTEAFF. The CDR3 bases are TGTGCCAGCAGCTTAGATCCCCAGGCACGAGGGACTGAAGCTTTCTTT. This chain connects TRBV13 to TRBJ1-1, with unresolved D. Germline CDR1 is PRHDT and CDR2 is FYEKMQ (reference sequence). The CDR3 is made up of 16 amino acids. Trimming took off 1 base at V and 5 bases at J, with 17 bases between the two ends.

This clone was picked up a small number of times. The J gene is TRBJ1-6, the V gene TRBV9; TRBD1 matches 10 bases. Germline V gives CDR1 SGDLS, CDR2 YYNGEE. This CDR3 has 15 residues. The J segment lost 9 bases and the V segment lost 3 bases, leaving 6 bases of the junction unmatched. The CDR3 nucleotides are TGTGCCAGCAGCGGACAGGGGGCCTTCGGTTCACCCCTCCACTTT. Encoded protein: CASSGQGAFGSPLHF.